These T cell receptor beta chains were read from a single sample in a study of human T cells and chemical hapten exposure. TCRdb itself ran the RACE reads through MiXCR, one entry per CDR3 protein. The sample lists 60,000 to 90,000 distinct CDR3 sequences; about 9.2% were seen once. Sequencing used whole blood. These receptors were taken from a female donor in good health. Some clones in this sample may be carry-over from other donors' samples. CDR3s include the opening cysteine and the closing phenylalanine or tryptophan. The D gene is left open where the match is weak. Where a row states a size, it is once, few, many or the class of an expanded clone; other rows omit it.

NA	TRBV30	NA	TRBJ2-7	TGTGCCGAGCGGCGGGGCGGGGAGCAGTACTTC	CAERRGGEQYF
NA	TRBV29-1	few	TRBJ1-1	TGCAGCGGGGGATGGTCCGAAGCTTTCTTT	CSGGWSEAFF
NA	TRBV7-7	few	TRBJ1-1	TGTGCCAGCAGCTTAATCAAGAACACTGAAGCTTTCTTT	CASSLIKNTEAFF
TRBD2	TRBV9	few	TRBJ2-2	TGTGCCAGCAGCGTAGTAGCGGGGGCGAATACCGGGGAGCTGTTTTTT	CASSVVAGANTGELFF
NA	TRBV20-1	NA	TRBJ1-5	TGCAGTGCCAAAAGCCGAGAGTATAGCAATCAGCCCCAGAATTTT	CSAKSREYSNQPQNF
NA	TRBV29-1	NA	TRBJ1-1	TGCAGCGTTGTAGCCCGGGCCTCGAACACTGAAGCTTTCTTT	CSVVARASNTEAFF
TRBD1	TRBV5-5	many	TRBJ1-2	TGTGCCAGCAGCTCACGGGACAGCTACTATGGCTACACCTTC	CASSSRDSYYGYTF
NA	TRBV20-1	NA	TRBJ1-1	TGCAGTGCTAGACCGCTTCGGGGTTTCAACATGAACACTGAAGCTTTCTTT	CSARPLRGFNMNTEAFF
NA	TRBV4-3	few	TRBJ1-2	TGCGCCAGCAGCCTTGGGGGCGGAGCAGTATCCTATGGCTACACCTTC	CASSLGGGAVSYGYTF
NA	TRBV10-3	few	TRBJ2-3	TGTGCCATCAGTGAGTCGTCGGTAGGGGCAGATACGCAGTATTTT	CAISESSVGADTQYF
TRBD1	TRBV6-1	few	TRBJ2-3	TGTGCCAGCAGTGGGAACAGGGGAACAGATACGCAGTATTTT	CASSGNRGTDTQYF
NA	TRBV7-8	many	TRBJ2-7	TGTGCCAGCAGCCAGAGCGGTCTACAAACCGGACCGCTCCAGCACGAGCAGTACTTC	CASSQSGLQTGPLQHEQYF
NA	TRBV20-1	few	TRBJ2-7	TGCAGTGTTAGAGATAAGGGGTCCCTGGGCCATACCTACGAGCAGTACTTC	CSVRDKGSLGHTYEQYF
NA	TRBV20-1	NA	TRBJ2-5	TGCAGTGCTTACCGGACAGATCAAGAGACCCAGTACTTC	CSAYRTDQETQYF
NA	TRBV7-3	many	TRBJ1-1	TGTGCCAGCAGCACCACCCCGTCCGGCACTGAAGCTTTCTTT	CASSTTPSGTEAFF
NA	TRBV18	NA	TRBJ1-1	TGTGCCAGCTCGCCTGACGACAGGCCGAACACTGAAGCTTTCTTT	CASSPDDRPNTEAFF
TRBD1	TRBV5-4	many	TRBJ1-3	TGTGCCAGCAGCTTGGGACAGGGGCGCGCTGGAAACACCATATATTTT	CASSLGQGRAGNTIYF
NA	TRBV6-6	NA	TRBJ2-3	TGTGCCAGCAGTTACTTCCGGGGCGCGTCGAGCGCAGATACGCAGTATTTT	CASSYFRGASSADTQYF
TRBD1	TRBV7-9	many	TRBJ1-1	TGTGCCAGCAGCCCCTACAGGGGCGAGAACACTGAAGCTTTCTTT	CASSPYRGENTEAFF
NA	TRBV11-3	NA	TRBJ1-6	TGTGCCAGCAGCTTAGATGGGGTCAATTCACCCCTCCACTTT	CASSLDGVNSPLHF
NA	TRBV7-2	many	TRBJ1-5	TGTGCCAGCAGCTTGGGAAGGGCTAGCAATCAGCCCCAGCATTTT	CASSLGRASNQPQHF
TRBD1	TRBV25-1	many	TRBJ1-4	TGTGCCAGCAGCGACAGGGGGCTAACCAGGGGAAAACTGTTTTTT	CASSDRGLTRGKLFF
NA	TRBV2	many	TRBJ2-7	TGTGCCAGCAGTGAAGCGCTTTGGGGGCCCCGTTCCTACGAGCAGTACTTC	CASSEALWGPRSYEQYF
NA	TRBV30	NA	TRBJ2-7	TGTGCCTGGAGTAGGGCCTACGAGCAGTACTTC	CAWSRAYEQYF
NA	TRBV3-1	NA	TRBJ2-1	TGTGCCAGCAGCCAAGTTTTCAATGAGCAGTTCTTC	CASSQVFNEQFF
TRBD2	TRBV4-3	few	TRBJ2-5	TGCGCCAGCAGCCAGGGGACTAGCGGGACCCAGTACTTC	CASSQGTSGTQYF
NA	TRBV12-3/TRBV12-4	many	TRBJ2-3	TGTGCCAGCAACCCGTCTTCCGGGGGAGTAGATACGCAGTATTTT	CASNPSSGGVDTQYF
NA	TRBV20-1	NA	TRBJ1-1	TGCAGTGCTAGAGCGACGGGGTTGGGGCGAGCTTTCTTT	CSARATGLGRAFF
TRBD1	TRBV18	few	TRBJ2-6	TGTGCCAGCTCACCAATCCTACTCCAGGGGGCTGGGTCAGGGGCCAACGTCCTGACTTTC	CASSPILLQGAGSGANVLTF
TRBD1	TRBV14	few	TRBJ2-7	TGTGCCAGCAGCCCAACAGGGGGGCACCAGCTAGGCTACGAGCAGTACTTC	CASSPTGGHQLGYEQYF
NA	TRBV5-1	many	TRBJ1-1	TGCGCCAGCAGCTACTACGGGGGGTCTGAAGCTTTCTTT	CASSYYGGSEAFF
NA	TRBV7-6	NA	TRBJ1-1	TGTGCCAGCAGCTTGGCCAGGAACACTGAAGCTTTCTTT	CASSLARNTEAFF
NA	TRBV7-9	many	TRBJ2-5	TGTGCCAGCAGCTTAGAAAATGTCCGAAGGGGTGGCAGCGCGGGGACCCAGTACTTC	CASSLENVRRGGSAGTQYF
NA	TRBV5-8	many	TRBJ2-3	TGTGCCAGTAACTACCCCCTGGCCAGCACAGATACGCAGTATTTT	CASNYPLASTDTQYF
TRBD1	TRBV12-3/TRBV12-4	NA	TRBJ1-1	TGTGCCAGCAAGGGGACAGGGAACACTGAAGCTTTCTTT	CASKGTGNTEAFF
NA	TRBV6-6	few	TRBJ1-4	TGTGCCAGCGTTCGGGGGATAGGTAGGGGTGGTGAAAAACTGTTTTTT	CASVRGIGRGGEKLFF
NA	TRBV5-1	many	TRBJ2-7	TGCGCCAGCAGCCAGGACTTTTACGAGCAGTACTTC	CASSQDFYEQYF
TRBD1	TRBV12-3/TRBV12-4	NA	TRBJ1-4	TGTGCCAGCAGTTTCGGCCGGGACAGTGGGGAAAAACTGTTTTTT	CASSFGRDSGEKLFF
NA	TRBV20-1	NA	TRBJ1-1	TGCAGTGCTAGGCCCTACACTGAAGCTTTCTTT	CSARPYTEAFF
NA	TRBV7-9	few	TRBJ1-2	TGTGCCAGCAGCTTATCGAATGCTTATGGCTACACCTTC	CASSLSNAYGYTF
TRBD1	TRBV20-1	many	TRBJ1-5	TGCAGTGCTAGAGTCGGGACAGCTCAGCCCCAGCATTTT	CSARVGTAQPQHF
NA	TRBV7-9	NA	TRBJ2-7	TGTGCCAGCAGACCGACAAAGGGACGCCAGGTCAGCCCCGAGCAGTACTTC	CASRPTKGRQVSPEQYF
NA	TRBV11-2	few	TRBJ1-2	TGTGCCAGCAGCTTAGAAGGGGGGGGAGGTAACTATGGCTACACCTTC	CASSLEGGGGNYGYTF
NA	TRBV7-2	NA	TRBJ2-2	TGTGCCAGCAGTATAATGGGGGGTCCCGGGGAGCTGTTTTTT	CASSIMGGPGELFF
TRBD2	TRBV18	few	TRBJ2-4	TGTGCCAGCTCACCGCCGGGACTAGCGTACATTCAGTACTTC	CASSPPGLAYIQYF
TRBD1	TRBV4-1	NA	TRBJ1-1	TGCGCCAGCAGCCAAGATTATATGAGGACAGGGGGGAGGACTGAAGCTTTCTTT	CASSQDYMRTGGRTEAFF